This TCR beta chain came from a study of cytomegalovirus exposure and HLA in healthy donors. A multiplex PCR was run with 60 Vbeta primers and 13 Jbeta primers. Generated by immunoSEQ multiplex PCR, the TCRdb table keeps only in-frame clones and is missing some. The sample has tens of thousands of clones. Germline CDR1 reads SNHLY; CDR2 reads FYNNEI. V was clipped by 4 bases and J by 2 bases, with 8 bases between them. The CDR3 is 14 amino acids. Sample: PBMCs. This chain uses TRBV2 with TRBJ2-2; no clear D. This TCR was sampled from a young woman in good health and CMV-seropositive. CDR3 residues: CASSGRRNTGELFF. The CDR3, as DNA: TGTGCCAGCAGTGGTAGGAGAAACACCGGGGAGCTGTTTTTT.